This T cell receptor (beta chain) was identified during a study of blood T cell repertoires in COVID-19. Study-wide context: The United States, Italy and Spain provided the acute and convalescent COVID-19 samples.

In the original processing: Counts of nucleated cells, estimated from reference gene primer amplification, were obtained. The assay was immunoSEQ multiplex PCR, and TCRdb's table has in-frame clones only and misses some. V and J calls and clone size are those listed in that table; D and trimming were worked out from the DNA. The profile covers over 200,000 clones, with about 91% appearing a single time and 1.5% taken by the ten largest. Between the trimmed V and J ends, which lost 6 bases and 7 bases, there was a span of 19 bases. In germline, CDR1 is SNHLY, CDR2 FYNNEI. The CDR3 is 15 amino acids. The chain carries TRBV2 and TRBJ1-5; a weak D match, TRBD1 (5 bases). Source material: peripheral blood. The TCR was taken from a man between 18 and 29 years old with active or convalescent COVID-19. The CDR3 spells CASSGFPPGGQPQHF. The CDR3 DNA is TGTGCCAGCAGCGGCTTCCCCCCTGGGGGGCAGCCCCAGCATTTT.